Shown below are 20 T cell receptor beta chains from a single sample sequenced in a study of T cell responses to AZD1222 COVID-19 vaccine (dated by TCRdb to about 2021). Libraries were constructed by the immunoSEQ multiplex PCR assay. In TCRdb, the immuneACCESS table is reduced to in-frame sequences with V and J assigned. These tables do not hold every clone; where another copy was compared, an unresolved V gene accounts for under half, and the others remain unexplained. The sample includes some 150,000 clones, with 85% to 95% observed a single time. Together, the top ten hold 0.7% to 0.9% of the sample. The sample's time point label, in plain terms: baseline before first vaccination. This specimen was peripheral blood, taken on day 0 of AZD1222 vaccination. These receptors were collected from an adult in good health.

This clone showed up just once. The rearrangement links TRBV14 to TRBJ1-6, with unresolved D. This CDR3 is 13 amino acids long. Germline-derived CDR1 and CDR2 are SGHDN and FVKESK. Trimming removed 1 base at V and 8 bases at J, with 6 bases between. CDR3 protein: CASSQGTYSPLHF. CDR3 in DNA: TGTGCCAGCAGCCAAGGAACCTATTCACCCCTCCACTTT.

The DNA for the CDR3 is TGTGCCAGCAGCCCATTGGGAGGGCGCATCTATAATTCACCCCTCCACTTT. Translated: CASSPLGGRIYNSPLHF. V gene TRBV3-1 (or the pseudogene TRBV3-2) combines with J gene TRBJ1-6; no reliable D call. The CDR3 spans 17 residues. The V gene lost 4 bases and the J gene lost 3 bases, with 16 bases spanning the gap. Germline V gives CDR1 LGHDT, CDR2 YNNKEL (reference sequence).

The chain combines TRBV7-9 with TRBJ2-7, with D maybe TRBD1 (6 bases). The CDR3 totals 15 residues. V dropped 1 base and J dropped 3 bases, with 13 bases sitting between them. CDR1 SEHNR and CDR2 FQNEAQ come from the germline V gene (reference sequence). CDR3 nucleotide sequence: TGTGCCAGCAGCTTAGGTATTACAGGGAACTACGAGCAGTACTTC. Its translation: CASSLGITGNYEQYF.

The chain has TRBV20-1 and TRBJ1-6; D not resolved. V lost 3 bases and J lost 7, with 13 bases in between. The CDR3 is made up of 14 amino acids. Germline CDR1 and CDR2: DFQATT and SNEGSKA (reference sequence). The CDR3 is CSASTQAGNSPLHF. The CDR3 DNA follows: TGCAGTGCTAGTACGCAGGCGGGGAATTCACCCCTCCACTTT.

The chain couples TRBV28 to TRBJ1-2; 7 nucleotides line up with TRBD1. J lost 4 bases, V lost 6 bases, and 8 bases had no gene match. The CDR3 is 14 amino acids. Germline lookup yields CDR1 MDHEN and CDR2 SYDVKM. The CDR3 DNA reads as TGTGCCAGCAGACCGACAGGGCCCCCCTATGGCTACACCTTC. Protein: CASRPTGPPYGYTF.

The chain has TRBV20-1 and TRBJ1-4; a weak D match, TRBD1 (5 bases). Trimming shortened V by 3 bases and J by 3 bases, and 8 bases separated the two germline ends. Germline V gives CDR1 DFQATT, CDR2 SNEGSKA (reference sequence). CDR3 length: 13 residues. CDR3 protein: CSASSRANEKLFF. In DNA form, the CDR3 reads TGCAGTGCTAGTTCCAGGGCTAATGAAAAACTGTTTTTT.

The CDR3 bases are TGCGCCAGCAGCCAAGGTTTAGAAAATCAGCCCCAGCATTTT. Translated, it gives CASSQGLENQPQHF. The chain is built from TRBV4-3 and TRBJ1-5; no definite D call. CDR1 LGHNA and CDR2 YSLEER come from the germline V gene. This CDR3 has 14 amino acids. The V gene lost 1 base and the J gene lost 4 bases, with 8 bases spanning the gap.

V usage is TRBV30 and J usage is TRBJ1-1, with TRBD1 matching 7 bases. The V gene end was trimmed by 4 bases and the J gene end by 9 bases; junction bases not matched to a gene: 14. This CDR3 contains 14 residues. Germline V gene data show CDR1 as GTSNPN and CDR2 as SVGIG (reference sequence). In DNA, the CDR3 is TGTGCCTGGATCTTGTTAGGTAGGGGGCACAAAGCTTTCTTT. Residues: CAWILLGRGHKAFF.

This clone has just one count. The chain employs TRBV3-1 (or the pseudogene TRBV3-2) and TRBJ2-7, with a weak D call TRBD2 (6 bases). V was pared by 0 bases and J by 2 bases, with 20 bases between. The CDR3 spans 18 residues. CDR1 LGHDT and CDR2 YNNKEL come from the germline V gene (reference sequence). Here the CDR3 reads CASSQEPLFSGVPYEQYF. CDR3 bases: TGTGCCAGCAGCCAAGAACCCCTGTTCTCGGGGGTCCCCTACGAGCAGTACTTC.

The chain links TRBV19 to TRBJ1-1; D call uncertain. V was clipped by 7 bases and J by 1 base, with 7 bases between them. Germline V gene data show CDR1 as LNHDA and CDR2 as SQIVND (reference sequence). The CDR3 is made up of 12 amino acids. The CDR3, as DNA: TGTGCCAGTATTGCGGGGAACACTGAAGCTTTCTTT. Residues: CASIAGNTEAFF.

The chain recombines TRBV19 with TRBJ1-2; TRBD1 might be the D (5 bases). CDR3 size: 15 residues. Germline assignment: CDR1 LNHDA and CDR2 SQIVND (reference sequence). V lost 0 bases to trimming and J lost 8 bases, with 16 bases between them. CDR3 nucleotide sequence: TGTGCCAGTAGTATAGAAAACGAAGGGGTAGGGGGCTACACCTTC. Translating it yields CASSIENEGVGGYTF.

This clone was seen more than once but under ten times. The chain is built from TRBV4-3 and TRBJ1-1; possibly TRBD1 for D (6 bases). The CDR3 is 16 residues long. The ends were cut back, 1 base at V and 1 base at J, with 13 bases in the middle. CDR1 is LGHNA, CDR2 YSLEER, per germline. The DNA of the CDR3 is TGCGCCAGCAGCCAAGGTGGGGGGGCTAGGAACACTGAAGCTTTCTTT. Protein product: CASSQGGGARNTEAFF.

The chain couples TRBV5-1 to TRBJ2-5, with D possibly matching TRBD2 (7 bases). V gave up 1 base and J gave up 3 bases, with 13 bases separating them. The germline V gene encodes CDR1 SGHRS and CDR2 YFSETQ. This CDR3 is built from 15 residues. The CDR3 loop is CASSLIAGAEETQYF. CDR3 sequence (DNA): TGCGCCAGCAGCTTGATTGCGGGGGCCGAAGAGACCCAGTACTTC.

The J gene is TRBJ2-1, the V gene TRBV6-5, with D perhaps matching TRBD1 or TRBD2 (5 bases each). The CDR3 extends over 13 amino acids. Germline loops: CDR1 MNHEY, CDR2 SVGAGI. The V end was cut by 7 bases, the J end by 15 bases, with 22 bases between. This CDR3 reads CASILMVGERRFF. For the CDR3, the DNA is TGTGCCAGCATCCTAATGGTGGGGGAGAGGCGGTTCTTC.

This clone appeared once. The J gene is TRBJ1-2, the V gene TRBV6-5; TRBD1 might be the D (6 bases). The ends were cut back, 7 bases at V and 4 bases at J, with 16 bases in the middle. Germline CDR1 and CDR2: MNHEY and SVGAGI. This CDR3 comprises 14 residues. In DNA, the CDR3 is TGTGCCAGCATAAACAGGGTCGGGTCCTATGGCTACACCTTC. It codes for CASINRVGSYGYTF.

This sequence joins TRBV4-2 and TRBJ1-2; D gene ambiguous. This CDR3 region has 15 residues. Per the germline V gene, CDR1 is LGHNA and CDR2 is YNFKEQ. With 1 base removed from V and 8 bases from J, the gap between germline ends came to 17 bases. For the CDR3, the DNA is TGTGCCAGCAGCCAAGTAATGCCCCGTGTGGGAGGCTACACCTTC. The encoded protein is CASSQVMPRVGGYTF.

The chain employs TRBV12-3 or TRBV12-4 and TRBJ1-1; perhaps TRBD1 as D (5 bases). Trimming pared 4 bases from V and 4 bases from J, leaving 10 bases between. The CDR3 loop spans 13 amino acids. Here the CDR3 reads CASSYRGRTEAFF. The DNA for the CDR3 is TGTGCCAGCAGTTACCGGGGCCGCACTGAAGCTTTCTTT.

The chain uses TRBV18 and TRBJ2-7; D is undetermined. Trimming left V 2 bases short and J 1 base short, with 6 bases between. CDR3 size: 13 residues. The V gene's germline CDR1 is KGHSH and CDR2 LQKENI. For the CDR3, the DNA is TGTGCCAGCTCACCAATGGGTTCCTACGAGCAGTACTTC. Encoded protein: CASSPMGSYEQYF.

The J gene is TRBJ1-1, the V gene TRBV7-2; a possible D gene is TRBD1 (5 bases). The CDR3 runs 15 residues. V lost 2 bases to trimming and J lost 1 base, with 11 bases between them. Looked up from germline, CDR1 is SGHTA and CDR2 is FQGNSA. In DNA form, the CDR3 reads TGTGCCAGCAGCTTATTAGGGGCCACGAACACTGAAGCTTTCTTT. It is translated as CASSLLGATNTEAFF.

The V gene is TRBV6-5, the J gene TRBJ1-4, with 7 bases lining up with TRBD1. The CDR3 loop spans 14 amino acids. V trimming: 5 bases; J trimming: 3 bases; junction bases outside the gene matches: 3. Germline V CDR1 and CDR2: MNHEY, SVGAGI. This CDR3 is CASSPQGANEKLFF. DNA of the CDR3: TGTGCCAGCAGTCCGCAGGGGGCTAATGAAAAACTGTTTTTT.